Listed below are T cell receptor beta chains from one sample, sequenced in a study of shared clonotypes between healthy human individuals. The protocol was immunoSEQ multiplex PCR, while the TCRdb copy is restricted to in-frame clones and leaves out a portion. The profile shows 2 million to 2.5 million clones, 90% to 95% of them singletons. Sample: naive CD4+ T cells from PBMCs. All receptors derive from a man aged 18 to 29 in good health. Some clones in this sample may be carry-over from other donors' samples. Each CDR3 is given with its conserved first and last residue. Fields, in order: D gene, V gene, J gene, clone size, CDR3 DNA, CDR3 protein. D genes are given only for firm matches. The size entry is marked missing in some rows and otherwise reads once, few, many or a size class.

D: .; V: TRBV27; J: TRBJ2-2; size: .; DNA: TGTGCCAGCAGTTTTGACAGCAGGACCGGGGAGCTGTTTTTT; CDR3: CASSFDSRTGELFF
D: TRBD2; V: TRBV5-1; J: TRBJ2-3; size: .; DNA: TGCGCCAGTACCGGGACTAACTTAGATACGCAGTATTTT; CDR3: CASTGTNLDTQYF
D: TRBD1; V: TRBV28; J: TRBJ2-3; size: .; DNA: TGTGCCAGCCTGTCGCTGGACAGGGGCGCAGATACGCAGTATTTT; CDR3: CASLSLDRGADTQYF
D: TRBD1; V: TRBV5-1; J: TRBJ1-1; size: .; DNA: TGCGCCAGCGGACTATTTGGGACAGGGAGGCGCACTGAAGCTTTCTTT; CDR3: CASGLFGTGRRTEAFF
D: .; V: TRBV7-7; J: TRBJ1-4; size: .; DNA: TGTGCCAGCAGCTTAGACGTTAATGAAAAACTGTTTTTT; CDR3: CASSLDVNEKLFF
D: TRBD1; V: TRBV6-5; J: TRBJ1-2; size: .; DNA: TGTGCCAGCAGCCAGACAGGGGCGCCGTATGGCTACACCTTC; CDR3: CASSQTGAPYGYTF
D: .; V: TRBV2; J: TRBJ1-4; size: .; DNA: TGTGCCAGCACGCGGATTGGGAGGGATGGTGAAAAACTGTTTTTT; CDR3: CASTRIGRDGEKLFF
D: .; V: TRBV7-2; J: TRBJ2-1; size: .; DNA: TGTGCCAGCAGCCCTCTTACCAATGAGCAGTTCTTC; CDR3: CASSPLTNEQFF
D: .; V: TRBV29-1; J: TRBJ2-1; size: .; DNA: TGCAGCGCCCACCGGCGGGACAGTGAGCAGTTCTTC; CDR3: CSAHRRDSEQFF
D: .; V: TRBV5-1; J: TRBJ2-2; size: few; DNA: TGCGCCAGCACCTCGGACACGAACACCGGGGAGCTGTTTTTT; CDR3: CASTSDTNTGELFF
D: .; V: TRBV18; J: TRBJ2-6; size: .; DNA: TGTGCCAGCTCTAGGGGGTCCGGGGCCAACGTCCTGACTTTC; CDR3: CASSRGSGANVLTF
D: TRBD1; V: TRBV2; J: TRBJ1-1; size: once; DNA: TGTGCCCGCTATATGAACCGGGACAGGGGGCTGGAAGGCACTGAAGCTTTCTTT; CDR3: CARYMNRDRGLEGTEAFF
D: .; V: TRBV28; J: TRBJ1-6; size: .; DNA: TGTGCCAGCAGTACTGGGACGCCATCACCCCTCCACTTT; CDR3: CASSTGTPSPLHF
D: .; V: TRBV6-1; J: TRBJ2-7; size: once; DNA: TGTGCCAGCAGTGAAGCGCTCCGCGAAGAGGACAGTTCCTACGAGCAGTACTTC; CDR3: CASSEALREEDSSYEQYF
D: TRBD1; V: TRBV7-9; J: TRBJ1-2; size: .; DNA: TGTGCCAGCAGCTTAGTTGGGAGGGACAGGGTCTATGGCTACACCTTC; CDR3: CASSLVGRDRVYGYTF
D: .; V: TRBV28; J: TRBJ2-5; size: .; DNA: TGTGCCAGCAGTTTTAGACCCCGAGAGACCCAGTACTTC; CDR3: CASSFRPRETQYF
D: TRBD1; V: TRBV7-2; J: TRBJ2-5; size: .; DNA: TGTGCCAGCAGCCCAGGGGGACAGGGGGCAGGAGAGACCCAGTACTTC; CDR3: CASSPGGQGAGETQYF
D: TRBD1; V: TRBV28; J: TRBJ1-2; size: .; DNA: TGTGCCAGCAGTTTTACTGCACAGGGGTATGGCTACACCTTC; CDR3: CASSFTAQGYGYTF
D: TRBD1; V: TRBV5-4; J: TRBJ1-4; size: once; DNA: TGTGCCAGCAGCTACCGGGACAGGGGTGCTAATGAAAAACTGTTTTTT; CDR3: CASSYRDRGANEKLFF
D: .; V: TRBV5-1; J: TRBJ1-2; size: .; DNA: TGCGCCAGCAGACCTGCGACGAGCAACTATGGCTACACCTTC; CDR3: CASRPATSNYGYTF
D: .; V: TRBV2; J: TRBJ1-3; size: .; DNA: TGTGCCAGCAGTGAGGGCATTCGCTCTGGAAACACCATATATTTT; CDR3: CASSEGIRSGNTIYF
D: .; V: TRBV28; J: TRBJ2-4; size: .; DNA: TGTGCCAGCAAAATAACAGGGGCCAAAAACATTCAGTACTTC; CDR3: CASKITGAKNIQYF
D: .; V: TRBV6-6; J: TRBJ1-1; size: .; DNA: TGTGCCAGCAGTTACTCGCCAGGCATGAACACTGAAGCTTTCTTT; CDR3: CASSYSPGMNTEAFF
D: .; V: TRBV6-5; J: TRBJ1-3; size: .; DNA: TGTGCCAGCAGACGGAGCTCTGGAAACACCATATATTTT; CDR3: CASRRSSGNTIYF
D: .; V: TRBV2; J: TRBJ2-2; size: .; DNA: TGTGCCGGCGCCTGGGGTAACACCGGGGAGCTGTTTTTT; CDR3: CAGAWGNTGELFF
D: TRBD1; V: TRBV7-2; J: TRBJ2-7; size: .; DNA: TGTGCCAGCAGCTTACAATTTGCAGGGGGATACGAGCAGTACTTC; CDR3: CASSLQFAGGYEQYF
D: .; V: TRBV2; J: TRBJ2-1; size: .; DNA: TGTGCCAGCATTTGGGGGGATCAGAAGTTCTTC; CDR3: CASIWGDQKFF
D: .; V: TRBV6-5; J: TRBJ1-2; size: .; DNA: TGTGCCAGCAGTTACACGGGATCCCATAACTATGGCTACACCTTC; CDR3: CASSYTGSHNYGYTF
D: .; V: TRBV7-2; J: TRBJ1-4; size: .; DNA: TGTGCCAGCAGCTCACGACAGCCAACTAATGAAAAACTGTTTTTT; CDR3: CASSSRQPTNEKLFF
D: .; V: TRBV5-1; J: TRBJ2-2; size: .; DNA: TGCGCCAGCAGCTCACGGAGCTCGGACACCGGGGAGCTGTTTTTT; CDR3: CASSSRSSDTGELFF
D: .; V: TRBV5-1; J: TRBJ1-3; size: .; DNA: TGCGCCAGCAGCTGGGGCGGTAGCGGAAACACCATATATTTT; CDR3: CASSWGGSGNTIYF
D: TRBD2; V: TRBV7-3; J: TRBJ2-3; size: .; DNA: TGTGCCACCTCGCTAGCGGGAGCCACAGATACGCAGTATTTT; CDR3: CATSLAGATDTQYF
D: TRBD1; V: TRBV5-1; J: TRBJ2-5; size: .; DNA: TGCGCCAGCAGCCGACAGGGTTCTGTAGAGACCCAGTACTTC; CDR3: CASSRQGSVETQYF
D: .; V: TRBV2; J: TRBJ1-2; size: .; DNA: TGTGCCAGCAGTGAAGGTGGGGCCTATGGCTACACCTTC; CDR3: CASSEGGAYGYTF
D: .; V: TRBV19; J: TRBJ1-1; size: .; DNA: TGTGCCAGTAGTACCGTTAACACTGAAGCTTTCTTT; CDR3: CASSTVNTEAFF
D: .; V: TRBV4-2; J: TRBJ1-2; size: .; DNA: TGTGCCAGCAGCCAGGGGTGGGGGCATGGCTACACCTTC; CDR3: CASSQGWGHGYTF
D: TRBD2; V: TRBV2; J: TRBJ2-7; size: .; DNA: TGTGCCAGCTGTGGCGGGAGCTACGAGCAGTACTTC; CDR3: CASCGGSYEQYF
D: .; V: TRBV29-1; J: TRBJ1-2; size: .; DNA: TGCAGCGTTATTATCTTGGGCTCTGATGGCTACACCTTC; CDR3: CSVIILGSDGYTF
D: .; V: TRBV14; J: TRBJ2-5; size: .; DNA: TGTGCCAGCAGCCTCCGACGGTCCCGACTAGAGACCCAGTACTTC; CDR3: CASSLRRSRLETQYF
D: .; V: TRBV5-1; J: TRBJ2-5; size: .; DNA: TGCGCCAGCAGCTTGGGGGACCAGAACCAAGAGACCCAGTACTTC; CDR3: CASSLGDQNQETQYF
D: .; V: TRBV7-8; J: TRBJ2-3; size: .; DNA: TGTGCCAGCAGCATCTCTCTCAGCACAAGCACAGATACGCAGTATTTT; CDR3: CASSISLSTSTDTQYF
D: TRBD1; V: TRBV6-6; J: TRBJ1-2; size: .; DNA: TGTGCCAGCAGTTACGGGACAGTATATGGCTACACCTTC; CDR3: CASSYGTVYGYTF
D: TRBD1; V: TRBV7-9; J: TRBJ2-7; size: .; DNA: TGTGCCAGTGCCAAATCCCGTATCCCGGACAGGGGTGAATCTCAGTACTTC; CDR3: CASAKSRIPDRGESQYF
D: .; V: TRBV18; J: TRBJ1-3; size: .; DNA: TGTGCCAGCTCCCATGGGGTTGCTGGAAACACCATATATTTT; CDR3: CASSHGVAGNTIYF
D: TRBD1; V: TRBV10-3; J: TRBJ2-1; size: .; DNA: TGTGCCATCAGCGGGGACAGAGGTTACAATGAGCAGTTCTTC; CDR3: CAISGDRGYNEQFF
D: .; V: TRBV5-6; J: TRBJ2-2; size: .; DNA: TGTGCCAGCAGCTTGGCCCGGACAGTGACCGGGGAGCTGTTTTTT; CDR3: CASSLARTVTGELFF
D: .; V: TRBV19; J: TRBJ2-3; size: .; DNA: TGTGCCAGTAGTGCTCAACAGACGAACACAGATACGCAGTATTTT; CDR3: CASSAQQTNTDTQYF
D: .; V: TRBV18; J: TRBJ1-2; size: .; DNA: TGTGCCAGCTCACCAGGTGTCAGTTCGTATGGCTACACCTTC; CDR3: CASSPGVSSYGYTF
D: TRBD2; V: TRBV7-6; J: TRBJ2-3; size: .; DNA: TGTGCCAGCAGCTTGTGGGTTGGCGGGAGAGGCACAGATACGCAGTATTTT; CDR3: CASSLWVGGRGTDTQYF
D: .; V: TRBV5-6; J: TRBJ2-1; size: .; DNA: TGTGCCAGCAGCTTGTTTGGGGAATCCTACAATGAGCAGTTCTTC; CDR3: CASSLFGESYNEQFF
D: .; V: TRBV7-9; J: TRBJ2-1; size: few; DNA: TGTGCCAGCAGCTTGGGGCGGCGTGAGCAGTTCTTC; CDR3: CASSLGRREQFF
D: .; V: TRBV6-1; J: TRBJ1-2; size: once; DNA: TGTGCCAGCAGCCGTCGCGGGGGGGAGATGGGAGGCTACACCTTC; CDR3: CASSRRGGEMGGYTF
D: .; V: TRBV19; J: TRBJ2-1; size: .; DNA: TGTGCCAGTAGTATAGGGGGGGCGACTACCTACAATGAGCAGTTCTTC; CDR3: CASSIGGATTYNEQFF
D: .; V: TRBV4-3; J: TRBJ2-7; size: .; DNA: TGCGCCAGCAGCCATACCCAGGAGGCAGGCGAGCAGTACTTC; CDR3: CASSHTQEAGEQYF